What follows is one TCR beta chain and its context. These data come from a study of metastatic and nonmetastatic thyroid tumors. Overall study context: Repertoires from blood and tumor or nodule tissue of malignant and benign thyroid patients were compared.

Germline V gene lookup returns CDR1 DFQATT and CDR2 SNEGSKA (reference sequence). This CDR3 comprises 14 residues. V was pared by 5 bases and J by 2 bases, with 9 bases of the junction left unmatched. TCRdb re-analyzed the PCR reads using MiXCR. The table shows about 15,000 clones, with 25% to 30% occurring only once. No treatment of any kind had been given to any patient before thyroid surgery. The sequence came from a male donor with papillary thyroid cancer or a benign thyroid nodule (not recorded which). Some clones in this sample may be carry-over from other donors' samples. Sequencing used tumor tissue. The chain joins TRBV20-1 to TRBJ2-7; 7 bases map to TRBD2. The CDR3 sequence: CSALKAGPTYEQYF. The CDR3 nucleotides read TGCAGTGCTCTAAAAGCGGGACCTACCTACGAGCAGTACTTC.